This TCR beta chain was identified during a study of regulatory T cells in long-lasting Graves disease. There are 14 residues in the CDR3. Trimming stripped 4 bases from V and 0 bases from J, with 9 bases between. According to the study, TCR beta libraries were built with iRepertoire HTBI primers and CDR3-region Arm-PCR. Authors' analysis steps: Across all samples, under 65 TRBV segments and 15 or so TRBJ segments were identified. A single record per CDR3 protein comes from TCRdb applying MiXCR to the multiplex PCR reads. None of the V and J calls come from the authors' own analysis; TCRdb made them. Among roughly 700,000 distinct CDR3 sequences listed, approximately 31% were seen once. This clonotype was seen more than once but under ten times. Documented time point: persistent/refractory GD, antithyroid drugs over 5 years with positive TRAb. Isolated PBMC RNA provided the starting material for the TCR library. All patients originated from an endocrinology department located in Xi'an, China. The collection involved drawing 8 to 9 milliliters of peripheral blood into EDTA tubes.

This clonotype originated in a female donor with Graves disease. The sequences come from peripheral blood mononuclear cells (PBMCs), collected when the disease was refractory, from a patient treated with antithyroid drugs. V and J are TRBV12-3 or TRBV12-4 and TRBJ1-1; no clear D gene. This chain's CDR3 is CASSSDGLNTEAFF. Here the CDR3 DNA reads TGTGCCAGCAGTTCGGACGGATTGAACACTGAAGCTTTCTTT.